A selection of T cell receptor beta chains follows, all from one sample in a study of response to subunit inactivated influenza vaccine. From the RT-PCR reads, TCRdb called clonotypes with MiXCR, one entry per CDR3 protein. The sample records under 950,000 distinct CDR3 sequences, around 20% being singletons. Sample: PBMCs from blood, taken approximately 5 days after vaccination. Receptors originate from a man aged 45-65 years who received an inactivated influenza vaccine. Each CDR3 is given with its conserved first and last residue. The D gene is left open where the match is weak. Some rows mark clone size as missing; the rest say once, few, many or name a class of expanded clone.

j_gene | abundance | d_gene | v_gene | CDR3aa | CDR3nt
TRBJ2-3 | NA | NA | TRBV5-1 | CASSLRTMGTIAGSSTDTQYF | TGCGCCAGCAGCTTAAGGACTATGGGGACGATCGCAGGATCTAGCACAGATACGCAGTATTTT
TRBJ1-2 | many | TRBD1 | TRBV20-1 | CSAKTGRGYGYTF | TGCAGTGCTAAGACAGGGAGAGGCTATGGCTACACCTTC
TRBJ2-7 | NA | TRBD1 | TRBV2 | CATAGGQGYEQYF | TGTGCCACCGCAGGAGGACAGGGGTACGAGCAGTACTTC
TRBJ1-4 | NA | TRBD1 | TRBV6-2/TRBV6-3 | CASRPGQVHEKLFF | TGTGCCAGCAGACCGGGACAGGTGCATGAAAAACTGTTTTTT
TRBJ1-2 | few | NA | TRBV20-1 | CSAKRPGDGSGYTF | TGCAGTGCCAAGCGTCCCGGGGATGGCAGCGGCTACACCTTC
TRBJ1-3 | NA | NA | TRBV12-3/TRBV12-4 | CASSDDLKGYF | TGTGCCAGCAGCGACGACTTGAAGGGTTATTTT
TRBJ2-7 | few | NA | TRBV5-6 | CASQRTATYEQYF | TGTGCCAGCCAACGGACGGCCACCTACGAGCAGTACTTC
TRBJ1-5 | NA | NA | TRBV5-3 | CARSLVVGESRDSNQPQHF | TGTGCCAGAAGCTTGGTCGTCGGAGAATCTAGAGATAGCAATCAGCCCCAGCATTTT
TRBJ2-1 | NA | TRBD1 | TRBV24-1 | CATSDMGQRGSYNEQFF | TGTGCCACCAGTGATATGGGACAGAGGGGCTCCTACAATGAGCAGTTCTTC
TRBJ2-5 | NA | NA | TRBV6-1 | CASSTRIDRQETQYF | TGTGCCAGCAGTACAAGGATTGACAGACAAGAGACCCAGTACTTC